The present T cell receptor beta chain was sequenced within a study of shared clonotypes between healthy human individuals. About this clone itself: Its matching antigen is unknown.

Combining CD45RO+ cells with CCR7-negative CD45RA+ TemRA cells gave CD8 memory. TCRdb keeps only in-frame clones here, not all; method: immunoSEQ multiplex PCR. The sample has roughly 110,000 clones, under 70% seen once. The germline V gene encodes CDR1 SGDLS and CDR2 YYNGEE. The CDR3 consists of 15 residues. V lost 0 bases and J 6 bases, leaving 12 bases between the germline ends. Whole-study results and caveats: As a rule, naive subsets had a larger estimated richness than memory subsets.

Sequenced sample: memory CD8+ T cells sorted from blood. As for subset: CD45RO+ cells pooled with CCR7-negative TemRA cells. This receptor was obtained from a woman in her 30s in good health. V is TRBV9 and J is TRBJ1-4; D uncertain. CDR3 nucleotide sequence: TGTGCCAGCAGCGTAGAGGGCACCAATTATGAAAAACTGTTTTTT. Amino acids: CASSVEGTNYEKLFF.